The 21 T cell receptor beta chains presented below share a single source sample, sequenced in a study of T cells after yellow fever vaccination. Via MiXCR, TCRdb re-called the 5' RACE reads, giving one row per CDR3 protein. The sample lists a few hundred thousand distinct CDR3 sequences, less than 4.5% seen once, with 20% to 30% in the top ten. Sequencing used PBMCs, obtained on the day of the yellow fever booster vaccination. The receptors were sampled from a man aged 18 to 30 who received the YFV17D yellow fever vaccine.

CDR3 in DNA: TGTGCCAGCAGCTTGGACAGACACAACCGGAATGAGCAGTTCTTC. It specifies CASSLDRHNRNEQFF. The chain is built from TRBV5-5 and TRBJ2-1, with D uncertain. Per the germline V gene, CDR1 is SGHKS and CDR2 is YYEKEE (reference sequence). V was cut by 0 bases and J by 7 bases, with 14 bases left in between. This CDR3 contains 15 residues.

Only a few counts were recorded for this clonotype. V is TRBV19 and J is TRBJ2-5; D is possibly TRBD1 (5 bases). Per germline, CDR1 LNHDA and CDR2 SQIVND (reference sequence). This CDR3 has 14 residues. V was pared by 5 bases and J by 4 bases, with 14 bases between. The CDR3 spells CASSSAGNRETQYF. For the CDR3, the DNA is TGTGCCAGTAGTTCGGCAGGGAATCGAGAGACCCAGTACTTC.

Many counts were recorded for this clonotype. The V and J genes are TRBV28 and TRBJ2-1, with D unclear. Trimming pared 8 bases from V and 0 bases from J, leaving 14 bases between. Germline CDR1 and CDR2: MDHEN and SYDVKM. The CDR3 is 15 amino acids. The CDR3 bases are TGTGCCAGCCGACTCCAGGTTAGCTCCTACAATGAGCAGTTCTTC. Translation gives CASRLQVSSYNEQFF.

The rearrangement links TRBV20-1 to TRBJ1-4, with a tentative D call TRBD1 (6 bases). From germline, CDR1 is DFQATT and CDR2 SNEGSKA (reference sequence). With 0 bases removed from V and 3 bases from J, the gap between germline ends came to 11 bases. This CDR3 is 15 amino acids long. The CDR3 nucleotides read TGCAGTGCTAGAGAGAGGGGACAACCTAATGAAAAACTGTTTTTT. Translating it yields CSARERGQPNEKLFF.

This clonotype was seen ten or more times. The chain has TRBV12-3 or TRBV12-4 and TRBJ2-5; D perhaps matches TRBD2 (5 bases). Trimming cost V 4 bases and J 5 bases, with 11 bases left between them. This CDR3 has 13 residues. CDR3 residues: CASSSNSVETQYF. Written as DNA, the CDR3 is TGTGCCAGCAGTTCAAATAGCGTGGAGACCCAGTACTTC.

The V gene is TRBV12-3 or TRBV12-4, the J gene TRBJ2-3, with TRBD1 as a possible D gene (6 bases). V shed 11 bases and J shed 5 bases, with 17 bases lying between them. The CDR3 sequence is 13 residues long. The CDR3 nucleotides are TGTGCCGGTCGGTCAGGGGCTGGAGATACGCAGTATTTT. It encodes CAGRSGAGDTQYF.

This clonotype was picked up many times. The V and J genes are TRBV5-5 and TRBJ2-6; D is possibly TRBD2 (7 bases). The CDR3 spans 19 residues. V was cut by 3 bases and J by 0 bases, with 19 bases left in between. CDR1 and CDR2 from the germline V gene are SGHKS and YYEKEE (reference sequence). CDR3 nucleotide sequence: TGTGCCAGCAGCTCCCTTTTGGGGGGGCCATACTCTGGGGCCAACGTCCTGACTTTC. Translation gives CASSSLLGGPYSGANVLTF.

This clonotype has more than one count but fewer than ten. This chain links TRBV5-5 with TRBJ2-5, with D possibly matching TRBD1 (6 bases). Deletions cut 4 bases from V and 1 base from J, with 23 bases between. The CDR3 has 18 amino acids. Per the germline V gene, CDR1 is SGHKS and CDR2 is YYEKEE (reference sequence). The CDR3 bases are TGTGCCAGCAGCCTAGGGTTGGGCGCAGGGGAGACCCAAGAGACCCAGTACTTC. Translating it yields CASSLGLGAGETQETQYF.

This clonotype came up many times. This rearrangement joins TRBV12-3 or TRBV12-4 to TRBJ1-5; D gene unclear. V lost 6 bases to trimming and J lost 4 bases, with 10 bases between them. This CDR3 contains 13 residues. CDR3 coding DNA: TGTGCCAGCAGCCCACTGGAAAATCAGCCCCAGCATTTT. It codes for CASSPLENQPQHF.

Ten or more counts support this clonotype. The rearrangement links TRBV7-2 to TRBJ2-5, with D hard to call. V was pared by 5 bases and J by 1 base, with 11 bases between. CDR1 and CDR2 from the germline V gene are SGHTA and FQGNSA. CDR3 length equals 14 residues. CDR3 in amino acids: CASSLVRAQETQYF. The CDR3 nucleotides are TGTGCCAGCAGCCTAGTCCGGGCCCAAGAGACCCAGTACTTC.

V gene TRBV20-1 combines with J gene TRBJ2-3; D is possibly TRBD2 (7 bases). The CDR3 totals 13 residues. Germline CDR1 reads DFQATT; CDR2 reads SNEGSKA (reference sequence). V was trimmed by 6 bases and J by 5 bases, leaving 15 bases between them. The CDR3 is CSARWGGGDTQYF. Written as DNA, the CDR3 is TGCAGTGCCCGTTGGGGGGGCGGAGATACGCAGTATTTT.

This clonotype has more than one count but fewer than ten. The chain links TRBV5-1 to TRBJ2-2; D gene unclear. Germline-derived CDR1 and CDR2 are SGHRS and YFSETQ. The CDR3 has 15 residues. V shed 1 base and J shed 4 bases, with 11 bases lying between them. The CDR3, as DNA: TGCGCCAGCAGCTTGAGCCTAGTTATCACCGGGGAGCTGTTTTTT. Protein product: CASSLSLVITGELFF.

This clonotype has more than one count but fewer than ten. V is TRBV10-3 and J is TRBJ1-4; TRBD1 might be the D (5 bases). This CDR3 contains 13 residues. Germline CDR1 reads ENHRY; CDR2 reads SYGVKD. Trimming left V 3 bases short and J 8 bases short, with 10 bases between. Here the CDR3 reads CAISDGTSEKLFF. DNA for the CDR3: TGTGCCATCAGTGACGGGACTAGCGAAAAACTGTTTTTT.

CDR3: CSARPGTAEQYF. The CDR3 DNA reads TGCAGTGCTAGACCCGGGACAGCCGAGCAGTACTTC. The chain is built from TRBV20-1 and TRBJ2-7, with 7 bases fitting TRBD1. CDR3 length: 12 residues. Per the germline V gene, CDR1 is DFQATT and CDR2 is SNEGSKA (reference sequence). Trimming at V came to 2 bases and at J to 6 bases, leaving 4 bases not matched to a gene.

This clonotype was seen repeatedly, ten times or more. The genes are TRBV15 and TRBJ2-1; D is unresolved. Germline V gene lookup returns CDR1 LNHNV and CDR2 YYDKDF (reference sequence). The CDR3 is 13 residues long. Trimming stripped 1 base from V and 5 bases from J, with 6 bases between. The CDR3 protein is CATSRVRDNEQFF. CDR3 coding DNA: TGTGCCACCAGCAGAGTCAGAGACAATGAGCAGTTCTTC.

Ten or more counts support this clonotype. The chain combines TRBV6-2 or TRBV6-3 with TRBJ1-5, with D unresolved. Looked up from germline, CDR1 is MNHEY and CDR2 is SVGEGT. The CDR3 extends over 13 amino acids. V was pared by 6 bases and J by 7 bases, with 13 bases between. CDR3 sequence: CASRRNGFQPQHF. Written as DNA, the CDR3 is TGTGCCAGCAGGAGAAATGGTTTCCAGCCCCAGCATTTT.

This clonotype was detected ten times or more. V and J are TRBV7-9 and TRBJ2-1, with 11 nucleotides matching TRBD1. V was pared by 5 bases and J by 6 bases, with 6 bases of the junction left unmatched. This CDR3 has 15 amino acids. Germline-derived CDR1 and CDR2 are SEHNR and FQNEAQ (reference sequence). CDR3 sequence reads: CASSETGTGGNEQFF. Written as DNA, the CDR3 is TGTGCCAGCAGCGAAACCGGGACAGGGGGCAATGAGCAGTTCTTC.

This clonotype showed up many times. The genes are TRBV3-1 and TRBJ2-1; 9 positions agree with TRBD1. CDR3 length equals 13 residues. Germline values: CDR1 LGHDT, CDR2 YNNKEL (reference sequence). V lost 5 bases, J lost 7 bases, and 3 bases stayed unmatched. In nucleotides, the CDR3 is TGTGCCAGCAGCTGGACAGGGGATAATGAGCAGTTCTTC. Translating gives CASSWTGDNEQFF.

Points on this clonotype: With a much larger clone just one base away, this may be a read error. This sequence joins TRBV11-2 and TRBJ2-2; 14 positions match TRBD2. The J segment lost 1 base and the V segment lost 5 bases, leaving 9 bases of the junction unmatched. The CDR3 contains 19 residues. Germline V gene data show CDR1 as SGHAT and CDR2 as FQNNGV. This chain's CDR3 is CASSTTGTSGGRNTGELFF. CDR3 DNA: TGTGCCAGCAGCACCACCGGGACTAGCGGGGGCAGGAACACCGGGGAGCTGTTTTTT.

This clonotype was detected many times. The genes are TRBV5-1 and TRBJ2-6; D uncertain. Trimming took off 4 bases at V and 1 base at J, with 9 bases between the two ends. CDR3 size: 15 residues. Germline values: CDR1 SGHRS, CDR2 YFSETQ. This CDR3 reads CASSLDPSGANVLTF. The CDR3 DNA reads as TGCGCCAGCAGCCTCGACCCGTCTGGGGCCAACGTCCTGACTTTC.

A few counts support this clonotype. This chain links TRBV20-1 with TRBJ1-5; D remains ambiguous. Germline lookup yields CDR1 DFQATT and CDR2 SNEGSKA (reference sequence). The CDR3 loop spans 14 amino acids. The germline V and J ends were trimmed by 2 bases and 0 bases, with 8 bases remaining between them. The CDR3 nucleotides read TGCAGTGCTAGATCCGGGATTAGCAATCAGCCCCAGCATTTT. Translated, it gives CSARSGISNQPQHF.